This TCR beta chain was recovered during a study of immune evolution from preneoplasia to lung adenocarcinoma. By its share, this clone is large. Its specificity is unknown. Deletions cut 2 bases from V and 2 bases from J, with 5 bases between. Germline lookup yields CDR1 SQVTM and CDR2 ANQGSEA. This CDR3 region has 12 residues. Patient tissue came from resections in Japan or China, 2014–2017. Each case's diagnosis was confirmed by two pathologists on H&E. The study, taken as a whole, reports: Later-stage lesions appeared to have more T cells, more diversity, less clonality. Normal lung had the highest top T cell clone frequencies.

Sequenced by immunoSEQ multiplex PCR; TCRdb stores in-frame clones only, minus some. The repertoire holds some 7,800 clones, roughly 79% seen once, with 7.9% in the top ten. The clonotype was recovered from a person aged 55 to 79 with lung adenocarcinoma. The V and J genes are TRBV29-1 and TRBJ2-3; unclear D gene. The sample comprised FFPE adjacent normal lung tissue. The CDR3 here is CSVEPDTDTQYF. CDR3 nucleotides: TGCAGCGTTGAACCCGACACAGATACGCAGTATTTT.